This TCR beta chain was obtained from a study of T cells in Graves' hyperthyroidism and ophthalmopathy. Researchers took RNA transcripts and amplified the TCR beta CDR3 regions from them. An initial round of RT-PCR targeting the TCR CDR3 relied on the HTBI primer set. From the multiplex PCR reads, TCRdb called clonotypes with MiXCR, one entry per CDR3 protein. The data hold roughly 400,000 distinct CDR3 sequences, with more than 15% observed a single time. The CDR3 loop spans 17 amino acids. The germline gives CDR1 LNHNV, CDR2 YYDKDF (reference sequence). Trimming removed 3 bases at V and 3 bases at J, with 18 bases between.

This chain uses TRBV15 with TRBJ2-1; perhaps TRBD2 as D (5 bases). The receptor was isolated from a woman aged 18-29 years with Graves' hyperthyroidism that later progressed to Graves' ophthalmopathy. Material: blood. CDR3 coding DNA: TGTGCCACCAGCAGCCCAGGACTCCCCTCAGGCTACAATGAGCAGTTCTTC. Protein product: CATSSPGLPSGYNEQFF.